This TCR beta chain was observed in a study of blood T cell repertoires in COVID-19. Using immunoSEQ multiplex PCR, the repertoire was profiled, and TCRdb retains in-frame clones only, with some absent. The sample lists about 160,000 clones; about 83% were seen once. This CDR3 region has 13 residues. Unmatched junction bases numbered 3, after V lost 6 bases and J lost 0 bases. Germline V gives CDR1 SQVTM, CDR2 ANQGSEA. The TCR sequence derives from a man aged 60 to 75 with acute or convalescent COVID-19. Material: peripheral blood. The gene calls are TRBV29-1 and TRBJ2-7; 9 positions agree with TRBD1. The CDR3 is CSVGDRASYEQYF. CDR3 nucleotides: TGCAGCGTCGGGGACAGGGCCTCCTACGAGCAGTACTTC.